The 5 T cell receptor beta chains in this list originate from one sample, sequenced in a study of Ad26.COV2.S vaccination and SARS-CoV-2 variants. The treatment is: roughly 20 received Ad26.COV2.S at low or high dose, single or two shots; roughly 5 received placebo; per-sample allocation not given. Specimens were obtained on day 63 following the first vaccine or placebo injection. Data came from immunoSEQ multiplex PCR; TCRdb stores just in-frame clones and leaves some out. The table records about 680,000 clones, roughly 90% of them present only once. This sample comprised peripheral blood, obtained in a trial of Ad26.COV2.S vaccine versus placebo. The receptors were sampled from a person between 18 and 65 years old who received the Ad26.COV2.S COVID-19 vaccine or a placebo.

The chain uses TRBV5-6 and TRBJ2-3; tentatively, D is TRBD1 (5 bases). Germline loops: CDR1 SGHDT, CDR2 YYEEEE. V lost 4 bases to trimming and J lost 0 bases, with 18 bases between them. The CDR3 length is 17 residues. In DNA form, the CDR3 reads TGTGCCAGCAGCCCCCTTCTAGACAGACCTAGCACAGATACGCAGTATTTT. Protein: CASSPLLDRPSTDTQYF.

The chain carries TRBV11-1 and TRBJ2-7, with 10 bases fitting TRBD2. Germline-derived CDR1 and CDR2 are SGHAT and FQDESV (reference sequence). This CDR3 is built from 14 residues. The ends lost 6 bases at V and 3 bases at J; junction bases unmatched: 5. CDR3 amino acids: CASSLLAGGYEQYF. CDR3 DNA: TGTGCCAGCAGTTTATTAGCGGGAGGCTACGAGCAGTACTTC. The whole variable domain, filled in from reference TRBV11-1 and TRBJ2-7, reads EAEVAQSPRYKITEKSQAVAFWCDPISGHATLYWYRQILGQGPELLVQFQDESVVDDSQLPKDRFSAERLKGVDSTLKIQPAELGDSAMYLCASSLLAGGYEQYFGPGTRLTVT.

The V and J genes are TRBV4-1 and TRBJ2-3, with 11 nucleotides matching TRBD2. CDR1 and CDR2 (germline): MGHRA, YSYEKL. The CDR3 has 19 residues. Germline trimming cut 1 base from V and 0 bases from J; bases unmatched to any gene: 9. The CDR3 region has the DNA TGCGCCAGCAGCCAAGCGGGCCTAGCGGGGGGATTGAGCACAGATACGCAGTATTTT. Protein sequence: CASSQAGLAGGLSTDTQYF.

This chain uses TRBV7-9 with TRBJ2-3; TRBD2 is a possible D gene (6 bases). The V end lost 1 base, the J end lost 15 bases, and 17 bases lay between the germline ends. Germline V gene sequence: CDR1 SEHNR, CDR2 FQNEAQ (reference sequence). CDR3 length equals 13 residues. CDR3 amino acids: CASSLGGATRGYF. The CDR3 bases are TGTGCCAGCAGCTTAGGCGGGGCGACACGGGGATATTTT.

The chain combines TRBV6-5 with TRBJ1-1; 11 nucleotides line up with TRBD1. V lost 0 bases, J lost 6 bases, and 3 bases stayed unmatched. Germline V gene data show CDR1 as MNHEY and CDR2 as SVGAGI. This CDR3 has 15 amino acids. CDR3: CASSYSPGQGAEAFF. The CDR3 DNA reads as TGTGCCAGCAGTTACTCCCCGGGACAGGGGGCTGAAGCTTTCTTT.